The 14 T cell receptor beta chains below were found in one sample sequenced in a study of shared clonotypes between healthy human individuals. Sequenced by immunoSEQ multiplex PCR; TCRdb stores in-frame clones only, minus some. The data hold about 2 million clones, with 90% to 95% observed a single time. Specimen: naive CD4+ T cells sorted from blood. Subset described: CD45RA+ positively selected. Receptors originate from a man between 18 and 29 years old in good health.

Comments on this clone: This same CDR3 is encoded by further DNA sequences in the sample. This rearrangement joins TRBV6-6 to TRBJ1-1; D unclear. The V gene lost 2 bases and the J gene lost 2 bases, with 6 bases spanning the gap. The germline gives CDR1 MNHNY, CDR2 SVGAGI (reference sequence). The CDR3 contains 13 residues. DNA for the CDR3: TGTGCCAGCAGTTACGGCCCTAACACTGAAGCTTTCTTT. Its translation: CASSYGPNTEAFF.

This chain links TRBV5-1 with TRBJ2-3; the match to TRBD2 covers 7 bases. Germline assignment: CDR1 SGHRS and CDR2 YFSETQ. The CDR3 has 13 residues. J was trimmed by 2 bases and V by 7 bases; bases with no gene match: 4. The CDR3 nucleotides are TGCGCCAGCCTGGGGGGGTTCACAGATACGCAGTATTTT. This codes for CASLGGFTDTQYF.

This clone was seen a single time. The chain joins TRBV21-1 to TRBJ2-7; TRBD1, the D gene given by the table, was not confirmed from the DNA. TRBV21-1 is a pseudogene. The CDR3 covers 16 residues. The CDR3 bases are TGTGCCAGCACCGATCTCGCCAGGGGAAAGTCGGGTGAGCAGTACTTC. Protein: CASTDLARGKSGEQYF.

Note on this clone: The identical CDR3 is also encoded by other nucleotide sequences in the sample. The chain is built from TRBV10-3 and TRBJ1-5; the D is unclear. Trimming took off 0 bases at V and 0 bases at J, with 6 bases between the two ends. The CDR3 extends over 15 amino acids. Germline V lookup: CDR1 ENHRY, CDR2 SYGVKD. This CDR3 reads CAISESQYSNQPQHF. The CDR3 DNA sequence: TGTGCCATCAGTGAGTCCCAGTATAGCAATCAGCCCCAGCATTTT.

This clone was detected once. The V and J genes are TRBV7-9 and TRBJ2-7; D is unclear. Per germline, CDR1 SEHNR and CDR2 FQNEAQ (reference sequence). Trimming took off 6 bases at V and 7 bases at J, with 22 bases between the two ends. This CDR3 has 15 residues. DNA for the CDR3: TGTGCCAGCAGTTTTCTGGGGTCAGCCCCTGGGGAGCAGTACTTC. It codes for CASSFLGSAPGEQYF.

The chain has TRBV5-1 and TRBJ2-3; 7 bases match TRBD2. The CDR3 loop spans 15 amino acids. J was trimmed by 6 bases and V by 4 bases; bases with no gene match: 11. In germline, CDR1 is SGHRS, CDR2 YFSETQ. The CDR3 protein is CASSLAAGVEDTQYF. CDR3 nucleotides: TGCGCCAGCAGCCTAGCCGCGGGAGTGGAGGATACGCAGTATTTT.

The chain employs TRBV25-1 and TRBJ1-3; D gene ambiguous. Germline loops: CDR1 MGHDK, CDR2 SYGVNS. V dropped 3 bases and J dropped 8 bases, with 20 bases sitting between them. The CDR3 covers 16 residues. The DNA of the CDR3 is TGTGCCAGCAGTGATCCCCCTGCTATCTCCAGTCACACCATATATTTT. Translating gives CASSDPPAISSHTIYF.

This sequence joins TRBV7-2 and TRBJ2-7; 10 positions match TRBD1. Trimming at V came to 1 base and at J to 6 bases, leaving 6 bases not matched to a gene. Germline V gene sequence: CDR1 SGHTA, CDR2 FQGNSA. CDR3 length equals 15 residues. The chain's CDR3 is CASSLGSGTGVEQYF. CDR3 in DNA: TGTGCCAGCAGCTTAGGCTCAGGGACAGGGGTCGAGCAGTACTTC.

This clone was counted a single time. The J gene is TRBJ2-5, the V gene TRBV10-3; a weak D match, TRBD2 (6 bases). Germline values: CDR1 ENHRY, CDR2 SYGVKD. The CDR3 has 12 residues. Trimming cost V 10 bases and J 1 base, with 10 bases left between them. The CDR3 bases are TGTGCCACCGGGACTGTCCAAGAGACCCAGTACTTC. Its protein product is CATGTVQETQYF.

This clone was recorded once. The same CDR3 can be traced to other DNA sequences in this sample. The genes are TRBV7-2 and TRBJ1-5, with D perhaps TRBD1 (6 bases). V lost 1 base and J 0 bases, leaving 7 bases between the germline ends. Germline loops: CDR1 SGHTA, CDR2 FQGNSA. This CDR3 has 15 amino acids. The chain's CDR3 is CASSLGRGSNQPQHF. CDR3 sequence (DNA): TGTGCCAGCAGCTTAGGCAGGGGTAGCAATCAGCCCCAGCATTTT.

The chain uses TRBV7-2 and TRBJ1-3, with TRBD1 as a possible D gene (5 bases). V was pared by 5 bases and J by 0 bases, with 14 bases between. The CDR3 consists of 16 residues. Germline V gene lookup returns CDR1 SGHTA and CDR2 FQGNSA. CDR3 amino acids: CASSPTTATSGNTIYF. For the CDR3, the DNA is TGTGCCAGCAGCCCGACGACAGCAACCTCTGGAAACACCATATATTTT.

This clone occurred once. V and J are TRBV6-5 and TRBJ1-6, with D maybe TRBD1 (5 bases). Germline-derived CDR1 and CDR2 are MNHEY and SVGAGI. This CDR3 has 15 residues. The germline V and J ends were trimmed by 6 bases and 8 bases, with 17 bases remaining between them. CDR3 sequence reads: CASRGGVDSHSPLHF. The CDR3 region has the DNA TGTGCCAGCAGGGGAGGGGTCGACTCCCATTCACCCCTCCACTTT.

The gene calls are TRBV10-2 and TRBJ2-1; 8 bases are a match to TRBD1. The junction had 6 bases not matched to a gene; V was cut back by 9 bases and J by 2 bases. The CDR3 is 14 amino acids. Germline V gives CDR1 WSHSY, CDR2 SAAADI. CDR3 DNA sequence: TGCGCCAGATTGACAGGGGTGGCCTACAATGAGCAGTTCTTC. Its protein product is CARLTGVAYNEQFF.

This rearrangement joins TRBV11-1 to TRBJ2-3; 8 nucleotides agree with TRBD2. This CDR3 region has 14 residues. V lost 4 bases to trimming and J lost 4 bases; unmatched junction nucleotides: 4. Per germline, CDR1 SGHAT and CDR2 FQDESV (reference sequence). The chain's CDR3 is CASSSGLAPDTQYF. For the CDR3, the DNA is TGTGCCAGCAGCTCAGGACTAGCTCCAGATACGCAGTATTTT.